This entry lists 5 T cell receptor beta chains sequenced from one sample in a study of regulatory T cells in long-lasting Graves disease. Researchers made TCR beta libraries by using iRepertoire HTBI primers and running Arm-PCR on CDR3 regions. MiXCR, applied by TCRdb to the multiplex PCR reads, yields one record per CDR3 protein. The table has about 440,000 distinct CDR3 sequences, about a sixth seen once. Time point reported: newly diagnosed GD, antithyroid drugs for less than 3 months. Generation of the TCR library employed RNA extracted from PBMCs. This sample also belongs to another study, concerning T cells in Graves' hyperthyroidism and ophthalmopathy.

The material was peripheral blood mononuclear cells (PBMCs), obtained at new diagnosis, from a patient treated with antithyroid drugs. These receptors were taken from a woman in her 30s with Graves disease.

This clonotype was recorded at least ten times. The chain has TRBV12-3 or TRBV12-4 and TRBJ1-1, with a weak D call TRBD1 (6 bases). The CDR3 sequence is 14 residues long. Trimming left V 6 bases short and J 6 bases short, with 17 bases between. DNA for the CDR3: TGTGCCAGCAGGCCTCGGGGGGCTGGATCTGAAGCTTTCTTT. Protein: CASRPRGAGSEAFF.

This chain connects TRBV4-2 to TRBJ1-4; 7 bases agree with TRBD1. The CDR3 has 14 amino acids. Per germline, CDR1 LGHNA and CDR2 YNFKEQ. V gave up 5 bases and J gave up 4 bases; unmatched junction bases: 4. The chain's CDR3 is CASSEGQNNEKLFF. The CDR3 DNA follows: TGTGCCAGCAGCGAGGGACAGAATAATGAAAAACTGTTTTTT.

This clonotype appeared many times. The chain is built from TRBV20-1 and TRBJ2-3; perhaps D is TRBD1 or TRBD2 (8 bases each). The germline V gene encodes CDR1 DFQATT and CDR2 SNEGSKA (reference sequence). There are 15 residues in the CDR3. CDR3 sequence (DNA): TGCAGCGTCGCGGGAGGACAGGGCTATGGGGATACGCAGTATTTT. It yields the protein CSVAGGQGYGDTQYF.

This clonotype has at least ten counts. The chain uses TRBV11-2 and TRBJ1-2, with TRBD1 matching 10 bases. The CDR3 runs 14 residues. Germline V CDR1 and CDR2: SGHAT, FQNNGV. The J segment lost 4 bases and the V segment lost 5 bases, leaving 4 bases of the junction unmatched. The CDR3 loop is CASSDRGRGYGYTF. CDR3 bases: TGTGCCAGCAGCGACAGGGGGCGAGGCTATGGCTACACCTTC.

The CDR3 DNA sequence: TGCAGTGCGCCGACTAGCAGCACCGGGGAGCTGTTTTTT. It specifies CSAPTSSTGELFF. The chain has TRBV20-1 and TRBJ2-2; 7 bases map to TRBD2. Germline V lookup: CDR1 DFQATT, CDR2 SNEGSKA (reference sequence). This CDR3 has 13 amino acids. Losses at the gene ends were 6 bases for V and 4 bases for J; bases not matched to a gene: 5.